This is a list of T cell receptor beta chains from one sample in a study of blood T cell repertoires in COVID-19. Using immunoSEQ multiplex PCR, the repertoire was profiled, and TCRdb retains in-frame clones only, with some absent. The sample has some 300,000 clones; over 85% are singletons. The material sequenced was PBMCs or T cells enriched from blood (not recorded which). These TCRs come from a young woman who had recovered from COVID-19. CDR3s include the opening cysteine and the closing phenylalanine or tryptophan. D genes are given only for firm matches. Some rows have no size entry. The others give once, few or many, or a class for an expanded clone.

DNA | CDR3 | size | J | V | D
TGTGCCAGCAGCTATGCAGGCCGGGACAGGGGGCCGGGGAGCACAGATACGCAGTATTTT | CASSYAGRDRGPGSTDTQYF | NA | TRBJ2-3 | TRBV11-3 | TRBD1
TGTGCCAGTAGTTCAGAACGGGATTATGGCTACACCTTC | CASSSERDYGYTF | NA | TRBJ1-2 | TRBV19 | NA
TGTGCCAGCTCACTAGAAAGAAACACTGAAGCTTTCTTT | CASSLERNTEAFF | NA | TRBJ1-1 | TRBV18 | NA
TGTGCCACCAGCAAACCCCATCGGAACTATGGCTACACCTTC | CATSKPHRNYGYTF | NA | TRBJ1-2 | TRBV15 | NA
TGTGCCAGTAGTATAACTTCTCCTAGACGCAATCAGCCCCAGCATTTT | CASSITSPRRNQPQHF | NA | TRBJ1-5 | TRBV19 | NA
TGTGCCAGCAGCGTAACAGGGGGCGCGGAGGAGCAGTACTTC | CASSVTGGAEEQYF | NA | TRBJ2-7 | TRBV9 | TRBD1
TGTGCCAGCAGCTACCGGGGGTCTGGCACTGAAGCTTTCTTT | CASSYRGSGTEAFF | NA | TRBJ1-1 | TRBV7-9 | NA
TGTGCCAGCAGCCAAGATGGCAGGTGGGTGCGCGAGCAGTACTTC | CASSQDGRWVREQYF | NA | TRBJ2-7 | TRBV4-2 | NA
TGTGCCATCAGTGTCCGGGACAGTCCCTACGAGCAGTACTTC | CAISVRDSPYEQYF | NA | TRBJ2-7 | TRBV10-3 | TRBD1
TGTGCCAGCAGCGCTAGACCGAATGAGCAGTTCTTC | CASSARPNEQFF | NA | TRBJ2-1 | TRBV9 | NA
TGTGCCAGCAGCTTCGGGACAGATAATTCACCCCTCCACTTT | CASSFGTDNSPLHF | NA | TRBJ1-6 | TRBV13 | TRBD1
TGTGCCAGCAGTTATTCGGGAGGGAGCTCCTACGAGCAGTACTTC | CASSYSGGSSYEQYF | few | TRBJ2-7 | TRBV6-5 | TRBD2
TGCGCCAGCAGTTCCAGGGGGGAGAACACTGAAGCTTTCTTT | CASSSRGENTEAFF | NA | TRBJ1-1 | TRBV10-2 | TRBD1
TGCAGCGTGTTAGCGGGAGAGGAGTACAATGAGCAGTTCTTC | CSVLAGEEYNEQFF | NA | TRBJ2-1 | TRBV29-1 | TRBD2
TGTGCCAGCAGCGACAGGGGCCGTGGCACTGAAGCTTTCTTT | CASSDRGRGTEAFF | NA | TRBJ1-1 | TRBV6-2/TRBV6-3 | TRBD1
TGCGCCAGCAGCCCGGGGGAAGGCTATGGCTACACCTTC | CASSPGEGYGYTF | NA | TRBJ1-2 | TRBV5-1 | NA
TGTGCCAGCAACCCACAGGGCTATGACACTGAAGCTTTCTTT | CASNPQGYDTEAFF | NA | TRBJ1-1 | TRBV27 | NA
TGTGCTAGTGGATTCCAGGGGGATAGGACTAATGAAAAACTGTTTTTT | CASGFQGDRTNEKLFF | once | TRBJ1-4 | TRBV12-5 | TRBD1
TGTGCCATCAGTCCAAGCAATCAGCCCCAGCATTTT | CAISPSNQPQHF | few | TRBJ1-5 | TRBV10-3 | NA
TGTGCCAGCAGCCCATACGGTGAGCAGTTCTTC | CASSPYGEQFF | NA | TRBJ2-1 | TRBV28 | NA
TGTGCCAGCAGCTTAGACGGGGCAGGGACACCCTACGAGCAGTACTTC | CASSLDGAGTPYEQYF | NA | TRBJ2-7 | TRBV7-2 | NA
TGTGCCAGCAATGATTTAAGTGGCCCCATGAACACTGAAGCTTTCTTT | CASNDLSGPMNTEAFF | NA | TRBJ1-1 | TRBV27 | NA
TGTGCCAGCAGGCAGGGCAATCAGCCCCAGCATTTT | CASRQGNQPQHF | NA | TRBJ1-5 | TRBV6-5 | NA
TGCGCCAGCAGCCCCCCTCCTGGCCCGCCCTACAATGAGCAGTTCTTC | CASSPPPGPPYNEQFF | NA | TRBJ2-1 | TRBV5-1 | NA
TGTGCCAGCACCTCGGACAGGGACCTTTCCTTAGGGGCCCAGTACTTC | CASTSDRDLSLGAQYF | NA | TRBJ2-5 | TRBV7-8 | TRBD1
TGTGCCAGCAGCCAAATGCGAGGGACGCAGTATTTT | CASSQMRGTQYF | once | TRBJ2-3 | TRBV3-1/TRBV3-2 | NA
TGTGCCAGCAGTGGAGCGGGAGGGCCGCCAGATACGCAGTATTTT | CASSGAGGPPDTQYF | NA | TRBJ2-3 | TRBV9 | TRBD2
TGTGCCACCACTAAACCCAGCTCTGGAAACACCATATATTTT | CATTKPSSGNTIYF | few | TRBJ1-3 | TRBV28 | NA
TGTGCCAGTAGTATGGGGGACAGACTTAGCAATCAGCCCCAGCATTTT | CASSMGDRLSNQPQHF | NA | TRBJ1-5 | TRBV19 | TRBD1
TGTGCCAGCAGTACGGGGAGCGGGAAGCAGCCCCAGCATTTT | CASSTGSGKQPQHF | NA | TRBJ1-5 | TRBV25-1 | NA
TGTGCCAGTAGTATCCGGGCTAGCTTTGGCACCGGGGAGCTGTTTTTT | CASSIRASFGTGELFF | NA | TRBJ2-2 | TRBV19 | NA
TGTGCCAGCAGCGTAGTTGGCAGGGGCTCCTACAATGAGCAGTTCTTC | CASSVVGRGSYNEQFF | NA | TRBJ2-1 | TRBV9 | NA
TGCGCCAGCAGCTTGGGGCTAGCGGGCACCTACGAGCAGTACTTC | CASSLGLAGTYEQYF | NA | TRBJ2-7 | TRBV5-1 | TRBD2
TGTGCCAGCAGCCAAGATTACCAGACAGAGCAGTTCTTC | CASSQDYQTEQFF | NA | TRBJ2-1 | TRBV3-1/TRBV3-2 | NA
TGCAGCGTGATCATCGCGTACACCGGGGAGCTGTTTTTT | CSVIIAYTGELFF | NA | TRBJ2-2 | TRBV29-1 | NA
TGTGCCAGCGCACAGGGGCAGTCTTCCTACGAGCAGTACTTC | CASAQGQSSYEQYF | once | TRBJ2-7 | TRBV18 | TRBD1
TGCGCCAGCAGCCTATCGGGGGGGACAGTCCCAAGTGAGCAGTTCTTC | CASSLSGGTVPSEQFF | NA | TRBJ2-1 | TRBV4-3 | NA
TGTGCCAGCAGCTTAGTATCCGAGCAGTACTTC | CASSLVSEQYF | few | TRBJ2-7 | TRBV7-2 | NA
TGTGCCAGCTCTCTCACCTCCGGAGACGGCTATGGCTACACCTTC | CASSLTSGDGYGYTF | NA | TRBJ1-2 | TRBV18 | NA
TGCGCCAGCAGCCAGCGGGGGGCGAGCTCCTATAATTCACCCCTCCACTTT | CASSQRGASSYNSPLHF | NA | TRBJ1-6 | TRBV4-1 | NA